These 24 T cell receptor beta chains originate from one sample sequenced in a study of early T cells in non-severe SARS-CoV-2 infection. One entry per CDR3 protein, called by TCRdb with MiXCR from the 5' RACE reads. The table shows 75,000 to 95,000 distinct CDR3 sequences, with over 15% occurring only once. The input for sequencing was whole blood, taken at baseline. The receptors come from an adult who was a healthcare worker with PCR-confirmed SARS-CoV-2 infection or an uninfected control (not recorded which).

The J gene is TRBJ2-3, the V gene TRBV11-2; 8 bases fit TRBD2. V shed 4 bases, J shed 2 bases, and the junction held 11 bases outside the gene matches. From germline, CDR1 is SGHAT and CDR2 FQNNGV. This CDR3 has 17 residues. CDR3 DNA: TGTGCCAGCAGCTCCCCAAGGGTACTAGCGGACACAGATACGCAGTATTTT. Encoded protein: CASSSPRVLADTDTQYF.

This clonotype turned up a few times. The V and J genes are TRBV28 and TRBJ1-1; D unclear. Germline V gene lookup returns CDR1 MDHEN and CDR2 SYDVKM. V was clipped by 6 bases and J by 7 bases, with 9 bases between them. The CDR3 is 11 residues long. CDR3 amino acids: CASRTKVEAFF. CDR3 nucleotides: TGTGCCAGCAGGACTAAGGTTGAAGCTTTCTTT.

The genes are TRBV11-2 and TRBJ2-1; the D call may be TRBD1 or TRBD2 (5 bases each). V lost 5 bases and J lost 4, with 15 bases in between. The CDR3 covers 15 residues. Germline CDR1 reads SGHAT; CDR2 reads FQNNGV. In nucleotides, the CDR3 is TGTGCCAGCAGCAAAGAGGGGTCCCCTTACAATGAGCAGTTCTTC. Translated: CASSKEGSPYNEQFF.

This clonotype was observed a handful of times. The J gene is TRBJ2-3, the V gene TRBV30; no reliable D call. CDR3 length: 11 amino acids. Germline CDR1 is GTSNPN and CDR2 is SVGIG (reference sequence). Trimming cost V 0 bases and J 9 bases, with 7 bases left between them. The CDR3 DNA is TGTGCCTGGAGTGTCACTCGAACGCAGTATTTT. Translated, it gives CAWSVTRTQYF.

Only a few counts were recorded for this clonotype. Written as DNA, the CDR3 is TGTGCCAGCAGCTTAGATCCGGGGCGCGGGGAGCTGTTTTTT. Protein: CASSLDPGRGELFF. The J gene is TRBJ2-2, the V gene TRBV11-2; D tentatively fits TRBD1 or TRBD2 (5 bases each). Trimming pared 0 bases from V and 7 bases from J, leaving 9 bases between. The CDR3 loop spans 14 amino acids. The germline gives CDR1 SGHAT, CDR2 FQNNGV.

Only a few counts were recorded for this clonotype. The V and J genes are TRBV9 and TRBJ2-3, with D perhaps given as TRBD1 or TRBD2 (6 bases each). There are 19 residues in the CDR3. Between the trimmed V and J ends, which lost 3 bases and 1 base, there was a span of 24 bases. Per germline, CDR1 SGDLS and CDR2 YYNGEE. DNA of the CDR3: TGTGCCAGCAGCGCCGGATACAGGGTCGGAGGGACCGGCACAGATACGCAGTATTTT. Translated: CASSAGYRVGGTGTDTQYF.

The chain couples TRBV10-3 to TRBJ1-1; a possible D gene is TRBD1 (6 bases). This CDR3 contains 15 residues. Germline CDR1 reads ENHRY; CDR2 reads SYGVKD. Trimming removed 6 bases from V and 2 bases from J, with 16 bases in between. The CDR3 sequence is CAISIGDTRNTEAFF. In DNA, the CDR3 is TGTGCCATCAGCATAGGGGACACTAGAAACACTGAAGCTTTCTTT.

There are a few counts of this clonotype. This chain joins TRBV28 and TRBJ1-6, with D possibly matching TRBD1 (5 bases). This CDR3 has 14 residues. Germline V gives CDR1 MDHEN, CDR2 SYDVKM. V shed 6 bases and J shed 6 bases, with 12 bases lying between them. The CDR3 bases are TGTGCCAGCAGGGCGACAGTGGGTAATTCACCCCTCCACTTT. It specifies CASRATVGNSPLHF.

The table lists this clonotype with many counts. This chain links TRBV4-3 with TRBJ2-7; 9 bases map to TRBD2. The CDR3 loop spans 17 amino acids. CDR1 LGHNA and CDR2 YSLEER come from the germline V gene. Germline trimming cut 0 bases from V and 3 bases from J; bases unmatched to any gene: 9. CDR3 residues: CASSQELAGRWVYEQYF. DNA for the CDR3: TGCGCCAGCAGCCAAGAGCTAGCGGGACGGTGGGTCTACGAGCAGTACTTC.

This clonotype was detected a few times. The J gene is TRBJ2-7, the V gene TRBV28; no clear D gene. Germline CDR1 and CDR2: MDHEN and SYDVKM. This CDR3 comprises 14 residues. Between the trimmed V and J ends, which lost 5 bases and 2 bases, there was a span of 13 bases. Here the CDR3 reads CASSPAVRPYEQYF. CDR3 nucleotide sequence: TGTGCCAGCAGTCCCGCAGTGCGACCCTACGAGCAGTACTTC.

This clonotype was detected a few times. The chain recombines TRBV3-1 with TRBJ2-7; D possibly corresponds to TRBD1 (6 bases). The CDR3 extends over 13 amino acids. The V and J ends lost 6 bases and 5 bases respectively, with 14 bases between them. Germline loops: CDR1 LGHDT, CDR2 YNNKEL (reference sequence). This chain's CDR3 is CASSRNRDHEQYF. In DNA, the CDR3 is TGTGCCAGCAGTCGGAACAGGGACCACGAGCAGTACTTC.

J is TRBJ2-1 and V is TRBV7-2; 7 bases are a match to TRBD2. The trim removed 0 bases at V and 8 bases at J, leaving 13 bases unmatched. The V gene's germline CDR1 is SGHTA and CDR2 FQGNSA. The CDR3 totals 17 residues. For the CDR3, the DNA is TGTGCCAGCAGCTTAGCGGCCCAGGTCAACCGGGGGGATGAGCAGTTCTTC. As protein: CASSLAAQVNRGDEQFF.

The table lists this clonotype with many counts. The J gene is TRBJ1-2, the V gene TRBV20-1, with no clear D. Trimming left V 3 bases short and J 6 bases short, with 14 bases between. CDR3 length: 13 amino acids. Germline CDR1 DFQATT, CDR2 SNEGSKA (reference sequence). CDR3 nucleotide sequence: TGCAGTGCTAGGACTTTTCTGGGTGATGGCTACACCTTC. This encodes CSARTFLGDGYTF.

The chain employs TRBV28 and TRBJ2-2; unclear D gene. Trimming left V 4 bases short and J 4 bases short, with 13 bases between. This CDR3 has 15 residues. In germline, CDR1 is MDHEN, CDR2 SYDVKM. The CDR3 region is CASSSPSESTGELFF. The CDR3 DNA is TGTGCCAGCAGTTCCCCATCTGAGAGCACCGGGGAGCTGTTTTTT.

This clonotype was observed a handful of times. J is TRBJ1-1 and V is TRBV18; 7 bases line up with TRBD1. The CDR3 contains 13 residues. Trimming cost V 8 bases and J 1 base; bases outside gene matches: 4. Germline V gene lookup returns CDR1 KGHSH and CDR2 LQKENI. The CDR3 nucleotides read TGTGCCAGCGGGACAGTCACGAACACTGAAGCTTTCTTT. This gives the protein CASGTVTNTEAFF.

The chain couples TRBV4-1 to TRBJ1-2, with 7 bases matching TRBD1. The CDR3 is 12 amino acids. Germline-derived CDR1 and CDR2 are MGHRA and YSYEKL. Trimming took 1 base from V and 8 from J; bases not matched to a gene: 1. The CDR3 spells CASSQVRGGYTF. CDR3 coding DNA: TGCGCCAGCAGCCAAGTCAGGGGGGGCTACACCTTC.

This clonotype was observed a few times. The J gene is TRBJ2-3, the V gene TRBV12-3 or TRBV12-4; D ambiguous. V was pared by 5 bases and J by 3 bases, with 18 bases between. The CDR3 is 16 amino acids. The CDR3 protein is CASSKYLKEETDTQYF. The CDR3 DNA follows: TGTGCCAGCAGTAAATACCTTAAAGAGGAAACAGATACGCAGTATTTT.

This clonotype has just a few counts. The chain is built from TRBV6-1 and TRBJ2-1; TRBD2 might be the D (6 bases). Germline CDR1 and CDR2: MNHNS and SASEGT. The CDR3 loop spans 15 amino acids. The ends were cut back, 5 bases at V and 0 bases at J, with 11 bases in the middle. The CDR3 reads CASSTGLSSYNEQFF. CDR3 nucleotide sequence: TGTGCCAGCAGTACGGGACTCAGCTCCTACAATGAGCAGTTCTTC.

The V and J genes are TRBV20-1 and TRBJ1-1; no clear D gene. Germline V lookup: CDR1 DFQATT, CDR2 SNEGSKA (reference sequence). The germline V and J ends were trimmed by 7 bases and 3 bases, with 6 bases remaining between them. The CDR3 contains 10 residues. CDR3 DNA: TGCAGTGGGAGCGACACTGAAGCTTTCTTT. It specifies CSGSDTEAFF.

The CDR3 region has the DNA TGTGCCAGCAGCTTCCACGGACTAGCGGGAGAGGCTGGAGATACGCAGTATTTT. As protein: CASSFHGLAGEAGDTQYF. This chain connects TRBV11-2 to TRBJ2-3; 13 bases align to TRBD2. Germline CDR1 and CDR2: SGHAT and FQNNGV. The junction had 11 bases not matched to a gene; V was cut back by 3 bases and J by 5 bases. This CDR3 comprises 18 residues.

The J gene is TRBJ2-3, the V gene TRBV20-1; TRBD2 matches at 11 bases. The CDR3 totals 15 residues. Germline CDR1 is DFQATT and CDR2 is SNEGSKA (reference sequence). J lost 7 bases, V lost 6 bases, and 12 bases had no gene match. CDR3 sequence: CSAATSGILSNTQYF. In DNA, the CDR3 is TGCAGTGCCGCGACTAGCGGGATTTTAAGTAATACGCAGTATTTT.

This clonotype was seen many times. The chain is built from TRBV27 and TRBJ2-5, with D unresolved. V lost 0 bases, J lost 5 bases, and 4 bases lay in between. CDR3 length: 12 amino acids. Germline CDR1 is MNHEY and CDR2 is SMNVEV (reference sequence). CDR3 amino acids: CASSLSGETQYF. Here the CDR3 DNA reads TGTGCCAGCAGTTTATCGGGGGAGACCCAGTACTTC.

This clonotype was seen more than once but under ten times. The V call is TRBV7-9, the J call TRBJ1-2; D is uncertain. V lost 5 bases and J lost 6, with 13 bases in between. The CDR3 is made up of 13 amino acids. Germline V lookup: CDR1 SEHNR, CDR2 FQNEAQ (reference sequence). This CDR3 reads CASSPQVGHGYTF. The CDR3 DNA follows: TGTGCCAGCAGCCCACAAGTCGGCCATGGCTACACCTTC.

This clonotype appeared many times. The chain recombines TRBV2 with TRBJ2-7; unclear D gene. Germline V gene sequence: CDR1 SNHLY, CDR2 FYNNEI. The CDR3 contains 15 residues. Trimming took 3 bases from V and 2 from J, leaving 14 bases between them. The CDR3 DNA is TGTGCCAGCAGTGATACTTACCAATTAACCTACGAGCAGTACTTC. Protein: CASSDTYQLTYEQYF.